This TCR beta chain was observed in a study of immune evolution from preneoplasia to lung adenocarcinoma. The CDR3 totals 15 residues. V lost 3 bases and J 0 bases, leaving 10 bases between the germline ends. Germline CDR1 SGHRS, CDR2 YFSETQ. Produced via immunoSEQ multiplex PCR; TCRdb's table is partial and in-frame only. The data contain 1,500 to 2,000 clones, approximately 84% of them seen just once; the ten biggest clones take up 7% to 9.5%. V gene TRBV5-1 combines with J gene TRBJ1-3; D may be TRBD1 (6 bases). The TCR comes from an older donor with lung adenocarcinoma. Material: FFPE tissue from an adenomatous hyperplasia lung lesion. Subset denoted: atypical adenomatous hyperplasia (AAH), lung preneoplasia. CDR3 amino acids: CASSSGTTSGNTIYF. In DNA form, the CDR3 reads TGCGCCAGCAGCTCCGGGACAACCTCTGGAAACACCATATATTTT.